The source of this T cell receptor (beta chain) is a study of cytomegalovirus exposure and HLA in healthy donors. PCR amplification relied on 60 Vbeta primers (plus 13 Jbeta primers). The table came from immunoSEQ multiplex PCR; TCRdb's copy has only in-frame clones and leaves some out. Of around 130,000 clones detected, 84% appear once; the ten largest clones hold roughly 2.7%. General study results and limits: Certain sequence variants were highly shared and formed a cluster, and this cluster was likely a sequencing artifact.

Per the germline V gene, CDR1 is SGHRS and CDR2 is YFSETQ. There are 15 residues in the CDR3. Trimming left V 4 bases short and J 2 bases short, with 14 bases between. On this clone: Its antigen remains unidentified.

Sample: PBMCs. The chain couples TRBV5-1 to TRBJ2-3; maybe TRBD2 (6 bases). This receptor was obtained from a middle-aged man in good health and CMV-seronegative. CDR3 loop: CASSRLGKTTDTQYF. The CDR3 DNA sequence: TGCGCCAGCAGCCGACTAGGCAAGACCACAGATACGCAGTATTTT.